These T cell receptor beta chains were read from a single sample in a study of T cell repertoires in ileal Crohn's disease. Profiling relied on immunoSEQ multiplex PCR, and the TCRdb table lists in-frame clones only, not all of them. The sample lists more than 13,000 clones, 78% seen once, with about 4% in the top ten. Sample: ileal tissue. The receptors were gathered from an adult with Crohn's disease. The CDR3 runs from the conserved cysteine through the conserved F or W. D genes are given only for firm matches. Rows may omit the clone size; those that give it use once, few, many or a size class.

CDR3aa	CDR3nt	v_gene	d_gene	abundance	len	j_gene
CASSDRFTGSTEAFF	TGTGCCAGCAGTGACCGATTCACAGGGAGCACTGAAGCTTTCTTT	TRBV27	.	.	15	TRBJ1-1
CASSPRAGGRLAYEQYF	TGTGCCAGCTCACCACGGGCAGGGGGCAGGTTGGCCTACGAGCAGTACTTC	TRBV18	TRBD1	.	17	TRBJ2-7
CAAARPGGTYEQYF	TGTGCCGCCGCCCGCCCAGGGGGAACCTACGAGCAGTACTTC	TRBV6-1	TRBD1	.	14	TRBJ2-7
CATSRGYNEQFF	TGTGCCACCTCACGGGGTTACAATGAGCAGTTCTTC	TRBV25-1	.	.	12	TRBJ2-1
CASSQDGTAINYGYTF	TGCGCCAGCAGCCAAGATGGGACAGCTATCAACTATGGCTACACCTTC	TRBV4-3	TRBD1	few	16	TRBJ1-2
CASTKRQGSNTEAFF	TGTGCCAGCACCAAGAGACAGGGGAGTAACACTGAAGCTTTCTTT	TRBV6-6	TRBD1	.	15	TRBJ1-1
CASRAGLATYNEQFF	TGTGCCAGCAGAGCGGGACTAGCGACGTACAATGAGCAGTTCTTC	TRBV2	TRBD2	.	15	TRBJ2-1
CASSGRAGGRNEQFF	TGTGCCAGCAGTGGCCGGGCGGGAGGGCGCAATGAGCAGTTCTTC	TRBV27	TRBD2	.	15	TRBJ2-1
CASSGGLGSYNEQFF	TGTGCCAGCAGCGGGGGACTAGGATCGTACAATGAGCAGTTCTTC	TRBV9	TRBD2	.	15	TRBJ2-1
CASRRNNNEQFF	TGTGCCAGCAGACGAAACAACAATGAGCAGTTCTTC	TRBV5-5	.	.	12	TRBJ2-1
CASSQERRTGGHEQFF	TGTGCCAGCAGCCAAGAAAGGAGGACAGGGGGCCATGAGCAGTTCTTC	TRBV14	TRBD1	.	16	TRBJ2-1
CASSARAQQGAEAFF	TGTGCCAGTAGTGCCCGCGCGCAGCAGGGAGCTGAAGCTTTCTTT	TRBV19	.	.	15	TRBJ1-1
CASSESRQYQETQYF	TGTGCCAGCAGTGAATCCCGCCAGTACCAAGAGACCCAGTACTTC	TRBV25-1	.	medium-sized	15	TRBJ2-5
CASSRGTGVNEKLFF	TGTGCCAGCAGCCGGGGGACAGGGGTTAATGAAAAACTGTTTTTT	TRBV7-9	TRBD1	.	15	TRBJ1-4
CAISVQGRETQYF	TGTGCCATCAGTGTACAGGGGAGAGAGACCCAGTACTTC	TRBV10-3	TRBD1	.	13	TRBJ2-5
CSVDRPENTEAFF	TGCAGCGTTGACAGGCCGGAGAATACTGAAGCTTTCTTT	TRBV29-1	.	.	13	TRBJ1-1
CASSSLGTGAAEQYF	TGTGCCAGCAGCTCGTTGGGGACAGGGGCGGCCGAGCAGTACTTC	TRBV7-2	TRBD1	.	15	TRBJ2-7
CASALGGPYNEQFF	TGTGCTAGTGCCCTGGGCGGACCCTACAATGAGCAGTTCTTC	TRBV12-5	.	.	14	TRBJ2-1
CASSGRGGAAQYYGYTF	TGTGCCAGCAGTGGTCGGGGTGGGGCAGCTCAGTACTATGGCTACACCTTC	TRBV25-1	.	.	17	TRBJ1-2
CASSLQGEGTEAFF	TGTGCCAGCAGCTTACAGGGAGAGGGCACTGAAGCTTTCTTT	TRBV11-2	.	.	14	TRBJ1-1
CASSRGPNNEQFF	TGTGCCAGCAGCCGTGGACCAAACAATGAGCAGTTCTTC	TRBV7-3	.	few	13	TRBJ2-1
CASSGDRPHNSPLHF	TGTGCCAGCAGCGGCGACAGGCCCCATAATTCACCCCTCCACTTT	TRBV6-1	.	.	15	TRBJ1-6
CASSFTMETEDNEQFF	TGTGCCAGCAGCTTTACAATGGAGACCGAGGACAATGAGCAGTTCTTC	TRBV5-4	.	.	16	TRBJ2-1
CAWSVWGGGRAYEQYF	TGTGCCTGGAGTGTATGGGGGGGAGGGAGGGCCTACGAGCAGTACTTC	TRBV30	TRBD2	.	16	TRBJ2-7
CASSYRARGETQYF	TGTGCCAGCAGTTACCGGGCCCGCGGGGAGACCCAGTACTTC	TRBV6-5	.	.	14	TRBJ2-5
CASSMASGGFQETQYF	TGTGCCAGTAGTATGGCTAGCGGGGGCTTCCAAGAGACCCAGTACTTC	TRBV19	TRBD2	.	16	TRBJ2-5
CASSLGLGPYNEQFF	TGTGCCAGCAGCTTAGGACTAGGACCCTACAATGAGCAGTTCTTC	TRBV7-8	.	.	15	TRBJ2-1
CASSLAGRSNTEAFF	TGTGCCAGCAGCTTGGCAGGTCGATCGAACACTGAAGCTTTCTTT	TRBV7-2	.	.	15	TRBJ1-1
CASSPLENTEAFF	TGCGCCAGCAGCCCCCTCGAGAACACTGAAGCTTTCTTT	TRBV5-1	.	.	13	TRBJ1-1
CASSSALGQGRYGYTF	TGTGCCAGCAGCTCCGCCCTTGGACAGGGACGTTATGGCTACACCTTC	TRBV7-9	TRBD1	.	16	TRBJ1-2
CASRGARRYEAFF	TGTGCCAGCAGGGGGGCCCGCCGATATGAAGCTTTCTTT	TRBV28	.	.	13	TRBJ1-1
CASSSIVSRVGEAFF	TGCGCCAGCAGCTCGATCGTCTCCCGAGTTGGTGAAGCTTTCTTT	TRBV5-1	.	.	15	TRBJ1-1
CASSQGTGGTADTQYF	TGCGCCAGCAGCCAAGGGACAGGGGGCACAGCAGATACGCAGTATTTT	TRBV4-3	TRBD1	.	16	TRBJ2-3
CASSLYSGRLLEAFF	TGTGCCAGCAGCTTGTATTCCGGAAGACTTCTTGAAGCTTTCTTT	TRBV5-6	.	.	15	TRBJ1-1
CASSPGTFSGANVLTF	TGTGCCAGTAGTCCAGGGACGTTCTCTGGGGCCAACGTCCTGACTTTC	TRBV19	.	.	16	TRBJ2-6
CASSYGVGYEQYF	TGTGCCAGCAGTTACGGTGTAGGCTACGAGCAGTACTTC	TRBV6-5	.	.	13	TRBJ2-7
CASSLAGGAGETQYF	TGTGCCAGCAGCTTAGCCGGGGGCGCGGGAGAGACCCAGTACTTC	TRBV7-2	.	.	15	TRBJ2-5
CASSPTLYSNQPQHF	TGCGCCAGCAGCCCCACGCTTTATAGCAATCAGCCCCAGCATTTT	TRBV4-3	.	few	15	TRBJ1-5
CSVVFSGAIGYTF	TGCAGCGTTGTATTTTCGGGGGCGATTGGCTACACCTTC	TRBV29-1	.	.	13	TRBJ1-2
CASIVQRGGELFF	TGTGCCAGCATCGTCCAACGAGGCGGGGAGCTGTTTTTT	TRBV2	.	.	13	TRBJ2-2
CASRARAKSYEQYF	TGTGCCAGCAGGGCCAGGGCCAAGTCCTACGAGCAGTACTTC	TRBV7-2	.	.	14	TRBJ2-7
CASDPGLETNEQFF	TGTGCCAGCGACCCAGGACTGGAGACTAATGAGCAGTTCTTC	TRBV5-6	.	.	14	TRBJ2-1
CASSPTGAQGETQYF	TGTGCCAGCAGTCCGACCGGGGCCCAGGGAGAGACCCAGTACTTC	TRBV27	.	.	15	TRBJ2-5
CASSPLRGGSYNEQFF	TGTGCCAGTAGTCCTCTCCGCGGGGGCTCCTACAATGAGCAGTTCTTC	TRBV19	TRBD2	.	16	TRBJ2-1
CASSQWGGEQYF	TGTGCCAGCAGCCAATGGGGCGGGGAGCAGTACTTC	TRBV6-5	.	.	12	TRBJ2-7
CASSQVVSGGFNPDTQYF	TGCGCCAGCAGCCAAGTGGTTAGCGGGGGGTTTAATCCAGATACGCAGTATTTT	TRBV4-3	TRBD2	once	18	TRBJ2-3
CASSLMGAGNTIYF	TGTGCCAGCAGCTTAATGGGCGCTGGAAACACCATATATTTT	TRBV7-9	.	.	14	TRBJ1-3
CASTGTSGRGSGTQYF	TGTGCCAGCACCGGGACTAGCGGGAGAGGGAGTGGTACGCAGTATTTT	TRBV19	TRBD2	.	16	TRBJ2-3
CASSALGPRGYSEAFF	TGTGCCAGCAGCGCCCTAGGTCCCAGGGGTTACAGTGAAGCTTTCTTT	TRBV7-9	.	few	16	TRBJ1-1
CASSWTGNTGELFF	TGTGCCAGCAGCTGGACAGGGAACACCGGGGAGCTGTTTTTT	TRBV7-9	TRBD1	.	14	TRBJ2-2
CASSTLQGLGNQPQHF	TGTGCCAGCAGTACTCTACAGGGACTGGGCAATCAGCCCCAGCATTTT	TRBV27	.	.	16	TRBJ1-5
CASSDRGNYGYTF	TGTGCCAGCAGTGACAGGGGAAACTATGGCTACACCTTC	TRBV5-6	TRBD1	.	13	TRBJ1-2
CASSSQGPDIRGNIRLYF	TGTGCCAGCAGCTCCCAAGGTCCCGACATCAGGGGAAATATAAGGTTGTACTTC	TRBV7-3	.	.	18	TRBJ2-7
CASSVAGLYGYTF	TGTGCCAGCAGCGTAGCGGGGCTCTATGGCTACACCTTC	TRBV9	.	.	13	TRBJ1-2
CASSLTSDEVGEKLFF	TGTGCCAGCAGCTTAACCTCGGACGAAGTGGGTGAAAAACTGTTTTTT	TRBV7-8	.	once	16	TRBJ1-4
CSALMGTSTFF	TGCAGTGCTTTAATGGGGACATCGACTTTCTTT	TRBV20-1	.	.	11	TRBJ1-1